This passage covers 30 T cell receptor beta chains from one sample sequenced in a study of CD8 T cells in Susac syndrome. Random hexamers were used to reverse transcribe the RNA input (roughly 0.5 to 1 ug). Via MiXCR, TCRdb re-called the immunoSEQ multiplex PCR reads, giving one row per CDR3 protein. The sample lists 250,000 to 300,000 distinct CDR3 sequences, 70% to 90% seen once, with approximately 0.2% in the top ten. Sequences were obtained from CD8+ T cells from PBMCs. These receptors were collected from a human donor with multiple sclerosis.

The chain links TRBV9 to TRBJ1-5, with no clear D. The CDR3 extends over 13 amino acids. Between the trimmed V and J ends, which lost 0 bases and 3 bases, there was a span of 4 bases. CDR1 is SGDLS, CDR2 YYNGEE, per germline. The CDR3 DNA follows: TGTGCCAGCAGCGTAGAGAACAATCAGCCCCAGCATTTT. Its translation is CASSVENNQPQHF.

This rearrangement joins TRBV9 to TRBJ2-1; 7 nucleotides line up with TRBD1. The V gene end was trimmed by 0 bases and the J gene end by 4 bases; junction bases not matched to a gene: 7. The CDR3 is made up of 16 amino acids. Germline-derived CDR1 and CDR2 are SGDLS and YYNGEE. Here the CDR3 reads CASSVEQGNLYNEQFF. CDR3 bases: TGTGCCAGCAGCGTAGAACAGGGGAACCTTTACAATGAGCAGTTCTTC.

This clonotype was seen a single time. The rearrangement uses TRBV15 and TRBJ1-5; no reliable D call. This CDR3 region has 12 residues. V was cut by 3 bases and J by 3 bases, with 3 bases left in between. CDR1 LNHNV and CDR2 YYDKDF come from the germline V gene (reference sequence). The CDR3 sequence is CATSSHNQPQHF. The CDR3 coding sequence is TGTGCCACCAGCAGCCACAATCAGCCCCAGCATTTT.

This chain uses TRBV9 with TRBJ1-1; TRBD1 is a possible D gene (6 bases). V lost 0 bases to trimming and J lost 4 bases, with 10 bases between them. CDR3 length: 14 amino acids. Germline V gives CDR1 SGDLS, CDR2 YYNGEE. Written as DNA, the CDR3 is TGTGCCAGCAGCGTAGGAGGGGGGGGCACTGAAGCTTTCTTT. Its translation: CASSVGGGGTEAFF.

This CDR3 reads CASTPGLPQETQYF. The CDR3 region has the DNA TGTGCCAGCACTCCGGGACTACCCCAAGAGACCCAGTACTTC. The chain couples TRBV12-3 or TRBV12-4 to TRBJ2-5; 7 bases line up with TRBD2. After removal of 7 bases from V and 1 base from J, the junction contained 6 bases not matched to a gene. The CDR3 consists of 14 residues.

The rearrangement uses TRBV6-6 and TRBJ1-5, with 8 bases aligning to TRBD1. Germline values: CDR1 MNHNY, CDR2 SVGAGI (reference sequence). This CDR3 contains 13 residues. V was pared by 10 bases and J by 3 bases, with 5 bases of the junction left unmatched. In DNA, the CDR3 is TGTGCCATCCAGGGGGCCCACAATCAGCCCCAGCATTTT. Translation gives CAIQGAHNQPQHF.

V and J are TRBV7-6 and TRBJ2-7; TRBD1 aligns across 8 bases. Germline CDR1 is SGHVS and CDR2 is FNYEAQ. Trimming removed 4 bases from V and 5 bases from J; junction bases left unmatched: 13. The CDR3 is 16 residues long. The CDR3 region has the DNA TGTGCCAGCAGCTCGAGACAGGGGAGGCGTGTGGACGAGCAGTACTTC. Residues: CASSSRQGRRVDEQYF.

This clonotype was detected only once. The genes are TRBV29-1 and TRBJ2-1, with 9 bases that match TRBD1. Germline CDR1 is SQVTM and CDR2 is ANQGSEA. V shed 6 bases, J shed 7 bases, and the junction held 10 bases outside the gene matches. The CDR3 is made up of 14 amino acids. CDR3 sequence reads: CSVRGGQGWNEQFF. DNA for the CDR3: TGCAGCGTGCGAGGGGGACAGGGTTGGAATGAGCAGTTCTTC.

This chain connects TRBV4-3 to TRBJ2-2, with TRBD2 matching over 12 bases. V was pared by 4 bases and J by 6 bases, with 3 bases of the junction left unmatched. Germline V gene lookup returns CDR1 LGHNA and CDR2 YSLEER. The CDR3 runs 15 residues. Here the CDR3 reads CASSPTSGSAGELFF. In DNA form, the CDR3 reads TGCGCCAGCAGCCCGACTAGCGGGAGTGCCGGGGAGCTGTTTTTT.

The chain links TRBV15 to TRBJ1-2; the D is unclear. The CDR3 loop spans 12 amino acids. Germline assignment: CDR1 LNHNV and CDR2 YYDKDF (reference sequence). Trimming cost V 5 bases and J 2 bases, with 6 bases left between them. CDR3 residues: CATSDTNYGYTF. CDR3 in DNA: TGTGCCACCAGCGACACCAACTATGGCTACACCTTC.

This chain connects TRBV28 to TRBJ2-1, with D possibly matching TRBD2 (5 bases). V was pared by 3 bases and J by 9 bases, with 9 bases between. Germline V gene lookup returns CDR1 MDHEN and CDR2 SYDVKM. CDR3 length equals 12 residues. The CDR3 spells CASSFPSGEQFF. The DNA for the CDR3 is TGTGCCAGCAGTTTCCCGAGCGGTGAGCAGTTCTTC.

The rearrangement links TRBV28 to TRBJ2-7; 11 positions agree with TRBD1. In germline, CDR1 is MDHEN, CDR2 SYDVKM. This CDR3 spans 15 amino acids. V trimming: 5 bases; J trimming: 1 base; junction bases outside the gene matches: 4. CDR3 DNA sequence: TGTGCCAGCAGTACCCGGGACAGGGGGTCCTACGAGCAGTACTTC. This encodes CASSTRDRGSYEQYF.

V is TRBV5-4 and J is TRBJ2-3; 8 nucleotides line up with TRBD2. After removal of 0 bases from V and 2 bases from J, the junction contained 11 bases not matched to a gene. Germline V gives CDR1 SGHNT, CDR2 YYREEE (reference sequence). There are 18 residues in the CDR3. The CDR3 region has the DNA TGTGCCAGCAGCTTGGCCGCGGGCGGGGGGTCTCTCACAGATACGCAGTATTTT. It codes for CASSLAAGGGSLTDTQYF.

CDR3 protein: CASSLFPTDTQYF. The CDR3, as DNA: TGTGCCAGTAGTCTGTTCCCCACAGATACGCAGTATTTT. The J gene is TRBJ2-3, the V gene TRBV19, with D unresolved. Trimming left V 5 bases short and J 2 bases short, with 8 bases between. The CDR3 consists of 13 residues. The germline CDR1 and CDR2 sequences are LNHDA and SQIVND (reference sequence). The full variable domain, in which reference TRBV19 and TRBJ2-3 provide the parts outside the CDR3, is DGGITQSPKYLFRKEGQNVTLSCEQNLNHDAMYWYRQDPGQGLRLIYYSQIVNDFQKGDIAEGYSVSREKKESFPLTVTSAQKNPTAFYLCASSLFPTDTQYFGPGTRLTVL.

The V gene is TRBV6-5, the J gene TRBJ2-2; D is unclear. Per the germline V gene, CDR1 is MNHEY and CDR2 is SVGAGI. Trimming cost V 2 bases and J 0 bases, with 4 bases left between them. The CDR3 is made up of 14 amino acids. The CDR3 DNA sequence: TGTGCCAGCAGTTACGGCCCGAACACCGGGGAGCTGTTTTTT. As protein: CASSYGPNTGELFF.

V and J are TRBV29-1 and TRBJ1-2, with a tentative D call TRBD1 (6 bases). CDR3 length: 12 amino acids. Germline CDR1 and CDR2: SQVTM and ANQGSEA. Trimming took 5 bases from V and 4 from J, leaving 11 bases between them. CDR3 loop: CSVRQAGYGYTF. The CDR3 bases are TGCAGCGTTCGACAGGCCGGCTATGGCTACACCTTC. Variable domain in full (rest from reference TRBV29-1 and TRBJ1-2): SAVISQKPSRDICQRGTSLTIQCQVDSQVTMMFWYRQQPGQSLTLIATANQGSEATYESGFVIDKFPISRPNLTFSTLTVSNMSPEDSSIYLCSVRQAGYGYTFGSGTRLTVV.

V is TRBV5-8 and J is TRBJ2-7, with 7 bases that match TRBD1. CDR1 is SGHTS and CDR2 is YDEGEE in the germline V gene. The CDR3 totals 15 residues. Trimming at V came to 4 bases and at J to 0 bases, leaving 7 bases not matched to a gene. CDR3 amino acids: CASSRDRDFSYEQYF. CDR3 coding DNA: TGTGCCAGCAGCCGAGACAGGGATTTCTCCTACGAGCAGTACTTC. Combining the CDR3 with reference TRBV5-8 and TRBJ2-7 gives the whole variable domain EAGVTQSPTHLIKTRGQQATLRCSPISGHTSVYWYQQALGLGLQFLLWYDEGEERNRGNFPPRFSGRQFPNYSSELNVNALELEDSALYLCASSRDRDFSYEQYFGPGTRLTVT.

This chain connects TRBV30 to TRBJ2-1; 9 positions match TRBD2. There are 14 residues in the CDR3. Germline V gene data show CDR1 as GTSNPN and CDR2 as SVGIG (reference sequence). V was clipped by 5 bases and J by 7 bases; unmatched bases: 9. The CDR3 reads CAWDRGTSSNEQFF. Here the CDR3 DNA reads TGTGCCTGGGACCGCGGGACTAGCTCTAATGAGCAGTTCTTC.

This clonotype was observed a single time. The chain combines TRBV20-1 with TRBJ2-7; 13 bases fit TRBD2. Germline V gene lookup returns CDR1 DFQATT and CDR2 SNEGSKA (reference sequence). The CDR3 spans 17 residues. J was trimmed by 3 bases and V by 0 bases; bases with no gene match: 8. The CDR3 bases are TGCAGTGCTAGAGATCCCGGACTAGCGGGAGAAAACTACGAGCAGTACTTC. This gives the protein CSARDPGLAGENYEQYF.

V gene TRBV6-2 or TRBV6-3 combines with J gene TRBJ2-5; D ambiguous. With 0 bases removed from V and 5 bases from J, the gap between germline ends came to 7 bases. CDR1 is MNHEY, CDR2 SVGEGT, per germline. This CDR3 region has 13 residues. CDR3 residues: CASSYSVRETQYF. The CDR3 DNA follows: TGTGCCAGCAGTTACTCTGTCAGGGAGACCCAGTACTTC.

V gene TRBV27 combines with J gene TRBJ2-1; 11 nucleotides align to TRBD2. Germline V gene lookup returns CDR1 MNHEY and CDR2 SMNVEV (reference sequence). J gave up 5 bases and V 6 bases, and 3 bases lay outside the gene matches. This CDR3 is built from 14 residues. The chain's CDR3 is CASRPTSGNNEQFF. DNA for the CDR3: TGTGCCAGCAGGCCGACTAGCGGGAACAATGAGCAGTTCTTC.

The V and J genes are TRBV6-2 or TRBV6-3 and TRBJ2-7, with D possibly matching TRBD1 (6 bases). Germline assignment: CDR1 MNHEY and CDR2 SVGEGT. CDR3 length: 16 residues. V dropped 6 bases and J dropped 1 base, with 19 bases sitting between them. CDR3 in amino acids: CASSYRQAPGSYEQYF. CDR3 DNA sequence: TGTGCCAGCAGCTATAGACAGGCCCCAGGGTCCTACGAGCAGTACTTC.

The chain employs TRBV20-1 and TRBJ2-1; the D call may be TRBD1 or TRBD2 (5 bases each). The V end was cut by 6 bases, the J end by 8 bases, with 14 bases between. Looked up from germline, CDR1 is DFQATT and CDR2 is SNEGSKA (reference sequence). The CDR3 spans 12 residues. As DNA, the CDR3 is TGCAGTGCCAATAACCTGGGGGATGAGCAGTTCTTC. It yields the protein CSANNLGDEQFF.

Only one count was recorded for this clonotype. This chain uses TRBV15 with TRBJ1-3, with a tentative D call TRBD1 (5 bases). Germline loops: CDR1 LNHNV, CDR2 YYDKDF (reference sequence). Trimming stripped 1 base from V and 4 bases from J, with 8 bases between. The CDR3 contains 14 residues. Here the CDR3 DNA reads TGTGCCACCAGCAGAGTAGGGGTAGGAAACACCATATATTTT. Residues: CATSRVGVGNTIYF.

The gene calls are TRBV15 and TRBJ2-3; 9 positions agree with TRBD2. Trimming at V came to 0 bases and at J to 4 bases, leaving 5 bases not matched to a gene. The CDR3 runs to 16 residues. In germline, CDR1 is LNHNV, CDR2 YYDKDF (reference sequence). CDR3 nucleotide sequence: TGTGCCACCAGCAGAGATTTTGCGGGGGGGCCAGATACGCAGTATTTT. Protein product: CATSRDFAGGPDTQYF.

CDR3 nucleotides: TGTGCCAGCAGCTTAATCAGAGCTACAGAAACGTATAATTCACCCCTCCACTTT. Translated, it gives CASSLIRATETYNSPLHF. The chain combines TRBV11-2 with TRBJ1-6; D gene uncertain. V was pared by 2 bases and J by 4 bases, with 18 bases between. This CDR3 comprises 18 residues. Per the germline V gene, CDR1 is SGHAT and CDR2 is FQNNGV.

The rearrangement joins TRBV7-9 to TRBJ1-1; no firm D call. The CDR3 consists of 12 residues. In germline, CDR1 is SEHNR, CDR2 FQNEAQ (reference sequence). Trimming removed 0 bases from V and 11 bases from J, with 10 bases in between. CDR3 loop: CASSLAGPEAFF. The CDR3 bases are TGTGCCAGCAGCTTAGCTGGGCCGGAGGCTTTCTTT. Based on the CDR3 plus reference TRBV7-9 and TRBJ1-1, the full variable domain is DTGVSQNPRHKITKRGQNVTFRCDPISEHNRLYWYRQTLGQGPEFLTYFQNEAQLEKSRLLSDRFSAERPKGSFSTLEIQRTEQGDSAMYLCASSLAGPEAFFGQGTRLTVV.

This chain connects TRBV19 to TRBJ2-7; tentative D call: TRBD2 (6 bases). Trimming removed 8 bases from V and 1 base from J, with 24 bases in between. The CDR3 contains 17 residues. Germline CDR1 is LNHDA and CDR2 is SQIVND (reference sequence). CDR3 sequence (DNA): TGTGCCAGTGGCTGGGGCAGGGACGGGACTGGATCCTACGAGCAGTACTTC. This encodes CASGWGRDGTGSYEQYF.

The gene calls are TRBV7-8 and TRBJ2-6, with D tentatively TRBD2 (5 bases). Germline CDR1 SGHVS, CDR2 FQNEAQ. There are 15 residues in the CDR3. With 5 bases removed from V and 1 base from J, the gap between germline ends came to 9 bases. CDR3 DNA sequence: TGTGCCAGCAGCCCGCGGGCGTCTGGGGCCAACGTCCTGACTTTC. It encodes CASSPRASGANVLTF. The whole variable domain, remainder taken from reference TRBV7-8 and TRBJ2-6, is GAGVSQSPRYKVAKRGQDVALRCDPISGHVSLFWYQQALGQGPEFLTYFQNEAQLDKSGLPSDRFFAERPEGSVSTLKIQRTQQEDSAVYLCASSPRASGANVLTFGAGSRLTVL.

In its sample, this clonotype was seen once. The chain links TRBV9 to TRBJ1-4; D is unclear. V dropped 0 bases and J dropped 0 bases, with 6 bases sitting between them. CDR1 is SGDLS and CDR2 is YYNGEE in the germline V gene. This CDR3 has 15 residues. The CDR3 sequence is CASSVVGATNEKLFF. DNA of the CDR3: TGTGCCAGCAGCGTAGTCGGGGCAACTAATGAAAAACTGTTTTTT. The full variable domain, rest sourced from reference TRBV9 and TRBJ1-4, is DSGVTQTPKHLITATGQRVTLRCSPRSGDLSVYWYQQSLDQGLQFLIQYYNGEERAKGNILERFSAQQFPDLHSELNLSSLELGDSALYFCASSVVGATNEKLFFGSGTQLSVL.